Below, 30 T cell receptor beta chains from the same sample are listed, as sequenced in a study of blood T cell repertoires in COVID-19. TCRdb's table, derived via immunoSEQ multiplex PCR, lists solely in-frame clones and lacks some. The profile shows about 370,000 clones, over 75% of them singletons. The specimen sequenced was PBMCs or T cells enriched from blood (not recorded which). These receptors all come from a man between 18 and 29 years old who had recovered from COVID-19.

This sequence joins TRBV9 and TRBJ1-4; 11 bases agree with TRBD1. The germline V gene encodes CDR1 SGDLS and CDR2 YYNGEE. This CDR3 is 17 amino acids long. V shed 1 base and J 5 bases; nucleotides not matched to a gene: 7. CDR3 protein: CASSVLGDRGANEKLFF. CDR3 in DNA: TGTGCCAGCAGCGTATTGGGGGACAGGGGGGCAAATGAAAAACTGTTTTTT. The variable domain in full, with the rest retrieved from reference TRBV9 and TRBJ1-4, is DSGVTQTPKHLITATGQRVTLRCSPRSGDLSVYWYQQSLDQGLQFLIQYYNGEERAKGNILERFSAQQFPDLHSELNLSSLELGDSALYFCASSVLGDRGANEKLFFGSGTQLSVL.

Note on this clone: Additional DNA sequences in this sample encode the identical CDR3. The chain employs TRBV28 and TRBJ2-7; D unresolved. Trimming shortened V by 4 bases and J by 2 bases, and 6 bases separated the two germline ends. This CDR3 has 12 amino acids. Germline V gene data show CDR1 as MDHEN and CDR2 as SYDVKM. This CDR3 reads CASSYSTYEQYF. The CDR3 nucleotides read TGTGCCAGCAGTTACTCGACCTACGAGCAGTACTTC.

This chain uses TRBV5-1 with TRBJ2-5; 10 nucleotides line up with TRBD2. The CDR3 is 17 amino acids. V dropped 0 bases and J dropped 0; count of bases not matched to a gene: 5. The germline V gene has CDR1 SGHRS and CDR2 YFSETQ. The CDR3 region is CASSLGGLAGDQETQYF. The CDR3 DNA reads TGCGCCAGCAGCTTGGGAGGGCTAGCGGGGGACCAAGAGACCCAGTACTTC.

V gene TRBV30 combines with J gene TRBJ1-4; unclear D gene. Per the germline V gene, CDR1 is GTSNPN and CDR2 is SVGIG (reference sequence). The V and J ends lost 0 bases and 11 bases respectively, with 16 bases between them. This CDR3 contains 14 residues. The CDR3 loop is CAWSVKQTYSKLFF. The DNA of the CDR3 is TGTGCCTGGAGTGTAAAACAGACCTACTCGAAACTGTTTTTT.

The chain recombines TRBV2 with TRBJ1-2; D possibly corresponds to TRBD1 (6 bases). The CDR3 runs 14 residues. CDR1 is SNHLY, CDR2 FYNNEI, per germline. V gave up 6 bases and J gave up 8 bases, with 19 bases separating them. CDR3 bases: TGTGCCAGCAGACGGGATCAGGGGACGAACGGCTACACCTTC. It is translated as CASRRDQGTNGYTF.

A single count supports this clone. The chain uses TRBV2 and TRBJ1-4, with D hard to call. The CDR3 sequence is 14 residues long. The V end was cut by 4 bases, the J end by 6 bases, with 12 bases between. Per germline, CDR1 SNHLY and CDR2 FYNNEI. The CDR3 region has the DNA TGTGCCAGCAGTGGAGGGTCGGGTGATGAAAAACTGTTTTTT. It specifies CASSGGSGDEKLFF.

The chain has TRBV7-2 and TRBJ1-5, with TRBD1 identical over 7 bases. The CDR3 length is 14 residues. Per germline, CDR1 SGHTA and CDR2 FQGNSA. The junction had 4 bases not matched to a gene; V was cut back by 5 bases and J by 3 bases. The CDR3 nucleotides read TGTGCCAGCAGCGCTACAGGGGTCAATCAGCCCCAGCATTTT. Protein: CASSATGVNQPQHF.

The CDR3 spells CASSDPPTGGNTEAFF. Here the CDR3 DNA reads TGTGCCAGCAGTGACCCTCCGACAGGGGGCAACACTGAAGCTTTCTTT. The chain combines TRBV25-1 with TRBJ1-1, with TRBD1 matching over 10 bases. The germline V gene encodes CDR1 MGHDK and CDR2 SYGVNS. The CDR3 contains 16 residues. J was trimmed by 2 bases and V by 3 bases; bases with no gene match: 6.

This chain connects TRBV28 to TRBJ1-5; D is perhaps TRBD1 (6 bases). The CDR3 runs 14 residues. Trimming stripped 7 bases from V and 2 bases from J, with 12 bases between. CDR1 is MDHEN, CDR2 SYDVKM, per germline. The DNA for the CDR3 is TGTGCCAGCACCTACAGGGTTGGCAATCAGCCCCAGCATTTT. Protein product: CASTYRVGNQPQHF.

This chain uses TRBV7-6 with TRBJ1-3; the D gene is possibly TRBD1 (5 bases). The CDR3 loop spans 15 amino acids. V lost 0 bases, J lost 0 bases, and 6 bases lay in between. In germline, CDR1 is SGHVS, CDR2 FNYEAQ. The chain's CDR3 is CASSLATVSGNTIYF. The DNA for the CDR3 is TGTGCCAGCAGCTTAGCGACAGTCTCTGGAAACACCATATATTTT.

The genes are TRBV7-9 and TRBJ1-1; TRBD1 matches 8 bases. The CDR3 spans 17 residues. The V gene end was trimmed by 5 bases and the J gene end by 0 bases; junction bases not matched to a gene: 11. CDR1 and CDR2 (germline): SEHNR, FQNEAQ (reference sequence). This CDR3 reads CASSAQGVGYMNTEAFF. CDR3 coding DNA: TGTGCCAGCAGCGCACAGGGGGTCGGATACATGAACACTGAAGCTTTCTTT.

The genes are TRBV18 and TRBJ1-1; 7 positions agree with TRBD1. J gave up 2 bases and V 1 base, and 4 bases lay outside the gene matches. This CDR3 spans 15 amino acids. The germline V gene encodes CDR1 KGHSH and CDR2 LQKENI. The CDR3 loop is CASSPQTGSNTEAFF. CDR3 coding DNA: TGTGCCAGCTCACCACAGACAGGGAGCAACACTGAAGCTTTCTTT.

This clone turned up a few times. This chain connects TRBV4-3 to TRBJ2-7, with a possible D match to TRBD1 (6 bases). The V end was cut by 0 bases, the J end by 5 bases, with 14 bases between. CDR1 is LGHNA and CDR2 is YSLEER in the germline V gene. CDR3 length: 15 residues. In DNA form, the CDR3 reads TGCGCCAGCAGCCAAGATCACTGGGACATCCACGAGCAGTACTTC. Its protein product is CASSQDHWDIHEQYF.

The J gene is TRBJ1-1, the V gene TRBV9; D is unresolved. Germline V gene data show CDR1 as SGDLS and CDR2 as YYNGEE. Trimming took 4 bases from V and 0 from J, leaving 10 bases between them. The CDR3 runs to 14 residues. CDR3 residues: CASSSHTVNTEAFF. The CDR3 coding sequence is TGTGCCAGCAGCTCCCACACAGTGAACACTGAAGCTTTCTTT.

This chain joins TRBV11-2 and TRBJ1-2; 10 bases are shared with TRBD1. The germline gives CDR1 SGHAT, CDR2 FQNNGV. The J segment lost 7 bases and the V segment lost 5 bases, leaving 10 bases of the junction unmatched. The CDR3 length is 15 residues. The CDR3 sequence: CASSARPGQGFGYTF. The CDR3 bases are TGTGCCAGCAGCGCACGCCCGGGACAGGGGTTTGGCTACACCTTC. Drawing the rest from reference TRBV11-2 and TRBJ1-2, the complete variable domain is EAGVAQSPRYKIIEKRQSVAFWCNPISGHATLYWYQQILGQGPKLLIQFQNNGVVDDSQLPKDRFSAERLKGVDSTLKIQPAKLEDSAVYLCASSARPGQGFGYTFGSGTRLTVV.

The chain uses TRBV18 and TRBJ1-6; no clear D gene. Germline CDR1 reads KGHSH; CDR2 reads LQKENI. Trimming removed 3 bases at V and 0 bases at J, with 6 bases between. This CDR3 contains 15 residues. Written as DNA, the CDR3 is TGTGCCAGCTCACCTTGGAGCTCCTATAATTCACCCCTCCACTTT. Translation gives CASSPWSSYNSPLHF.

This chain uses TRBV19 with TRBJ2-7; 11 bases align to TRBD1. The ends lost 7 bases at V and 6 bases at J; junction bases unmatched: 5. Per germline, CDR1 LNHDA and CDR2 SQIVND (reference sequence). This CDR3 region has 13 residues. CDR3 DNA sequence: TGTGCCAGTACCCGGGACAGGGGGTCCGAGCAGTACTTC. Encoded protein: CASTRDRGSEQYF.

The J gene is TRBJ2-3, the V gene TRBV7-3; 8 bases are shared with TRBD1. The CDR3 extends over 18 amino acids. The V segment lost 0 bases and the J segment 2 bases; nucleotides outside the gene matches: 10. Germline V gives CDR1 SGHTA, CDR2 FQGTGA. This chain's CDR3 is CASSLTPRQGSNTDTQYF. DNA of the CDR3: TGTGCCAGCAGCTTAACCCCGAGACAGGGGAGTAACACAGATACGCAGTATTTT.

The chain has TRBV7-3 and TRBJ2-3, with D maybe TRBD2 (6 bases). With 5 bases removed from V and 0 bases from J, the gap between germline ends came to 15 bases. Germline V gene data show CDR1 as SGHTA and CDR2 as FQGTGA. The CDR3 consists of 16 residues. The DNA of the CDR3 is TGTGCCAGCAGCCCCAGGAGGGACGCCAGCACAGATACGCAGTATTTT. Its protein is CASSPRRDASTDTQYF.

The gene calls are TRBV7-9 and TRBJ1-4; 8 bases agree with TRBD1. CDR3 length: 17 residues. Germline CDR1 reads SEHNR; CDR2 reads FQNEAQ (reference sequence). V gave up 2 bases and J gave up 7 bases; unmatched junction bases: 12. The CDR3 DNA sequence: TGTGCCAGCAGCTTACCACAGGGGGAGGCCGGGAGTGAAAAACTGTTTTTT. This encodes CASSLPQGEAGSEKLFF.

This chain links TRBV29-1 with TRBJ1-2, with D maybe TRBD1 (5 bases). CDR1 is SQVTM, CDR2 ANQGSEA, per germline. With 2 bases removed from V and 3 bases from J, the gap between germline ends came to 7 bases. There are 12 residues in the CDR3. This CDR3 is CSVEQGDYGYTF. The CDR3, as DNA: TGCAGCGTTGAACAGGGTGACTATGGCTACACCTTC. The complete variable domain, with remaining parts taken from reference TRBV29-1 and TRBJ1-2, reads SAVISQKPSRDICQRGTSLTIQCQVDSQVTMMFWYRQQPGQSLTLIATANQGSEATYESGFVIDKFPISRPNLTFSTLTVSNMSPEDSSIYLCSVEQGDYGYTFGSGTRLTVV.

A single count supports this clone. The CDR3 DNA is TGCGCCAGCAGTCCCTCTAGCGGACGTTCCTACGAGCAGTACTTC. It yields the protein CASSPSSGRSYEQYF. The J gene is TRBJ2-7, the V gene TRBV5-1, with 7 bases aligning to TRBD2. This CDR3 contains 15 residues. Per the germline V gene, CDR1 is SGHRS and CDR2 is YFSETQ. The V and J ends lost 5 bases and 1 base, in that order; junction bases with no gene match: 9. The full variable domain, its missing parts supplied by reference TRBV5-1 and TRBJ2-7, is KAGVTQTPRYLIKTRGQQVTLSCSPISGHRSVSWYQQTPGQGLQFLFEYFSETQRNKGNFPGRFSGRQFSNSRSEMNVSTLELGDSALYLCASSPSSGRSYEQYFGPGTRLTVT.

To note about this clone: At the DNA level, this CDR3 is encoded by other sequences in the same sample as well. V and J are TRBV5-1 and TRBJ1-1; no firm D call. The CDR3 is 14 amino acids. Germline-derived CDR1 and CDR2 are SGHRS and YFSETQ. The V end was cut by 0 bases, the J end by 1 base, with 7 bases between. The CDR3: CASSLAGRNTEAFF. For the CDR3, the DNA is TGCGCCAGCAGCTTGGCGGGAAGGAACACTGAAGCTTTCTTT.

The chain combines TRBV28 with TRBJ2-3; the match to TRBD2 covers 8 bases. Looked up from germline, CDR1 is MDHEN and CDR2 is SYDVKM. The CDR3 has 17 residues. CDR3 in amino acids: CAVGPDIAGTSRDTQYF. The CDR3 region has the DNA TGTGCTGTAGGTCCTGATATAGCGGGGACGAGTAGAGATACGCAGTATTTT.

With respect to this clone: The same CDR3 arises from other DNA sequences in this sample as well. The chain has TRBV5-1 and TRBJ1-2, with D hard to call. This CDR3 is built from 13 residues. V was pared by 0 bases and J by 2 bases, with 5 bases between. The germline V gene encodes CDR1 SGHRS and CDR2 YFSETQ. The CDR3 region is CASSLGENYGYTF. CDR3 nucleotide sequence: TGCGCCAGCAGCTTGGGGGAGAACTATGGCTACACCTTC.

This chain links TRBV7-8 with TRBJ2-1; 12 nucleotides align to TRBD1. With 5 bases clipped from V and 7 bases from J, the junction kept 9 bases outside the gene matches. The germline V gene has CDR1 SGHVS and CDR2 FQNEAQ. The CDR3 loop spans 16 amino acids. CDR3 sequence: CASSTNRDRGRNEQFF. The CDR3 DNA follows: TGTGCCAGCAGCACGAACCGGGACAGGGGGCGGAATGAGCAGTTCTTC.

The J gene is TRBJ1-2, the V gene TRBV28, with TRBD1 identical over 8 bases. Germline-derived CDR1 and CDR2 are MDHEN and SYDVKM. The junction had 10 bases not matched to a gene; V was cut back by 6 bases and J by 4 bases. This CDR3 is 15 amino acids long. The CDR3 is CASSPGTGFAYGYTF. CDR3 sequence (DNA): TGTGCCAGCAGCCCCGGGACAGGCTTCGCCTATGGCTACACCTTC.

This clone is a singleton in its sample. The chain has TRBV7-9 and TRBJ2-6; weak D call: TRBD1 (6 bases). With 4 bases removed from V and 0 bases from J, the gap between germline ends came to 13 bases. The CDR3 totals 17 residues. The germline V gene has CDR1 SEHNR and CDR2 FQNEAQ (reference sequence). The CDR3 protein is CASSYKTGFSGANVLTF. DNA of the CDR3: TGTGCCAGCAGCTACAAAACAGGGTTCTCTGGGGCCAACGTCCTGACTTTC.

CDR3: CASSLERRNTGELFF. CDR3 coding DNA: TGTGCCAGCAGCTTGGAACGGAGAAACACCGGGGAGCTGTTTTTT. The chain uses TRBV5-4 and TRBJ2-2; unclear D gene. V was pared by 0 bases and J by 2 bases, with 8 bases between. There are 15 residues in the CDR3. Germline lookup yields CDR1 SGHNT and CDR2 YYREEE (reference sequence).

The chain has TRBV19 and TRBJ1-5, with 7 bases lining up with TRBD1. Germline V gene sequence: CDR1 LNHDA, CDR2 SQIVND (reference sequence). This CDR3 spans 14 amino acids. Germline trimming cut 7 bases from V and 2 bases from J; bases unmatched to any gene: 5. The CDR3 is CASISRGGNQPQHF. Written as DNA, the CDR3 is TGTGCCAGTATTAGCAGGGGGGGCAATCAGCCCCAGCATTTT.